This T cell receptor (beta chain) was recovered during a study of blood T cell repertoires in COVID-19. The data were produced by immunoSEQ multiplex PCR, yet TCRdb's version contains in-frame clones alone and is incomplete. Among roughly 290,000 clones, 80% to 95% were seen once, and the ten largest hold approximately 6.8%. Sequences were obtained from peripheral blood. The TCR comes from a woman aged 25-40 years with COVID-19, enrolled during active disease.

CDR3 amino acids: CASSRDRSVNEQFF. In DNA, the CDR3 is TGTGCCAGCAGTCGGGACAGATCGGTCAATGAGCAGTTCTTC. J is TRBJ2-1 and V is TRBV2, with TRBD1 identical over 7 bases. V trimming: 5 bases; J trimming: 6 bases; junction bases outside the gene matches: 7. The CDR3 consists of 14 residues. Germline V gives CDR1 SNHLY, CDR2 FYNNEI.